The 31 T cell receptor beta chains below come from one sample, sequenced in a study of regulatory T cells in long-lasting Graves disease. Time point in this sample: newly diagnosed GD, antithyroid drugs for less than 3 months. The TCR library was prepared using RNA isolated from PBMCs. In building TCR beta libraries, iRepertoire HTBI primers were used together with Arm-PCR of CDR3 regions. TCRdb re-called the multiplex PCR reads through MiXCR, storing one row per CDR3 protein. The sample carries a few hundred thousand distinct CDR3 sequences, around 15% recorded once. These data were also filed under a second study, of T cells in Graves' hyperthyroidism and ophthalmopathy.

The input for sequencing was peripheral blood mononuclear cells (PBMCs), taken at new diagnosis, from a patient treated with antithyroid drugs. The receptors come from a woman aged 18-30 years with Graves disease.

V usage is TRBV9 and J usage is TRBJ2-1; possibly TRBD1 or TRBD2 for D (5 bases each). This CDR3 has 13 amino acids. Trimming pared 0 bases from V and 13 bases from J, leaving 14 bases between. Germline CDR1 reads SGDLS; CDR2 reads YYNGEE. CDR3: CASSVESRDHQFF. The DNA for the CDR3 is TGTGCCAGCAGCGTAGAAAGCAGGGACCACCAGTTCTTC.

The DNA for the CDR3 is TGCAGTGCCCACACCCCCACAGGGGTCACTGAAGCTTTCTTT. Residues: CSAHTPTGVTEAFF. This rearrangement joins TRBV20-1 to TRBJ1-1; 7 bases fit TRBD1. The J segment lost 4 bases and the V segment lost 6 bases, leaving 11 bases of the junction unmatched. The CDR3 contains 14 residues. Germline V lookup: CDR1 DFQATT, CDR2 SNEGSKA (reference sequence).

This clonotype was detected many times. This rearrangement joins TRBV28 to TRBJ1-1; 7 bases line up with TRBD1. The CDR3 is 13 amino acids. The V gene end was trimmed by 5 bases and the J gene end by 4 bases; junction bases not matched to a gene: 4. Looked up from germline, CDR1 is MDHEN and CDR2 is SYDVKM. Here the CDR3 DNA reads TGTGCCAGCAGTAGGGACAGTGTCACTGAAGCTTTCTTT. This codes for CASSRDSVTEAFF.

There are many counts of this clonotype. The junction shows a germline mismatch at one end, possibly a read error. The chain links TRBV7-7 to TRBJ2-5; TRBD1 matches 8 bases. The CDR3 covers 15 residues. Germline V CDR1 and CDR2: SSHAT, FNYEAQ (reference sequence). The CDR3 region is CASSLYRGATETQYF. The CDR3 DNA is TGTGCTAGCAGCCTCTACAGGGGGGCCACGGAGACCCAGTACTTC.

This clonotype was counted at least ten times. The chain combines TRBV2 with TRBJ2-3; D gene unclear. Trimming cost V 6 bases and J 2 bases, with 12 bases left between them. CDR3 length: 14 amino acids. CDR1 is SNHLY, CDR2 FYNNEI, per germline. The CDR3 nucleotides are TGTGCCAGCAGGCGGTTGGCCGTCACAGATACGCAGTATTTT. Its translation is CASRRLAVTDTQYF. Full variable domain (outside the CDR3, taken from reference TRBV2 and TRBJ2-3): EPEVTQTPSHQVTQMGQEVILRCVPISNHLYFYWYRQILGQKVEFLVSFYNNEISEKSEIFDDQFSVERPDGSNFTLKIRSTKLEDSAMYFCASRRLAVTDTQYFGPGTRLTVL.

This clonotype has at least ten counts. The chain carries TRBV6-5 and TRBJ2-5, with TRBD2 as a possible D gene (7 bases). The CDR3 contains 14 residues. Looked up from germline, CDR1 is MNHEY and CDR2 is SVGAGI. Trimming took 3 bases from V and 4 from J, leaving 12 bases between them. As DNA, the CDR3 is TGTGCCAGCAGTTATCGGAGGGGGGGAGAGACCCAGTACTTC. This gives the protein CASSYRRGGETQYF.

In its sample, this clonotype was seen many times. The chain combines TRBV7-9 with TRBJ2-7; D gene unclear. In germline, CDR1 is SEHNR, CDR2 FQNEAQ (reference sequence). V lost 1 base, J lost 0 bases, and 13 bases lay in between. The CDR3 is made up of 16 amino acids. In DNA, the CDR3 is TGTGCCAGCAGCTTAGATTTAGCCCCGAGCTCCTACGAGCAGTACTTC. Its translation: CASSLDLAPSSYEQYF.

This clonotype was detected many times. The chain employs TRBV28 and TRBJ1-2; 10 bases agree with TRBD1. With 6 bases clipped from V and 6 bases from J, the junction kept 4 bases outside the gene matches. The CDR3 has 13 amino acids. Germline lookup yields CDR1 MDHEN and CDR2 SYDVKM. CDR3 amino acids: CASRQTGGDGYTF. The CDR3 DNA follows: TGTGCCAGCAGGCAGACAGGGGGCGATGGCTACACCTTC.

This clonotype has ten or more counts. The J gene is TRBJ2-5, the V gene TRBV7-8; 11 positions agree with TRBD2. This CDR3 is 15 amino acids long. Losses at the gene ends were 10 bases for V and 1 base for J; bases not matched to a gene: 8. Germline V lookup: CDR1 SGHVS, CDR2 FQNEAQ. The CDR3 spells CATSPSGGFQETQYF. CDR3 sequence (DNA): TGTGCCACCTCACCTAGCGGGGGGTTCCAAGAGACCCAGTACTTC.

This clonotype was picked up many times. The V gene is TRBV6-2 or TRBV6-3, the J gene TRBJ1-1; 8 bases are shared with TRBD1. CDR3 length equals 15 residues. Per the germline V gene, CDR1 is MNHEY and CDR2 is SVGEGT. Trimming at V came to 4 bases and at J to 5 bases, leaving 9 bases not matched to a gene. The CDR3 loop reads CASSSRTGRRTEAFF. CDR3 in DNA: TGTGCCAGCAGTTCCCGGACAGGGAGGCGAACTGAAGCTTTCTTT.

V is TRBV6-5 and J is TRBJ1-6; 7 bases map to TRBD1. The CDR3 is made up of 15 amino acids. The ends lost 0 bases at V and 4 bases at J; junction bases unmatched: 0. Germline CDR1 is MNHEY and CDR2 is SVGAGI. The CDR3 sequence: CASSYSTGYNSPLHF. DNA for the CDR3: TGTGCCAGCAGTTACTCGACAGGGTATAATTCACCCCTCCACTTT.

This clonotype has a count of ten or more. The CDR3 region is CACLRGFYEQYF. The CDR3 DNA reads as TGTGCCTGCCTCCGCGGGTTCTACGAGCAGTACTTC. This chain links TRBV2 with TRBJ2-7; D possibly corresponds to TRBD2 (5 bases). V was pared by 11 bases and J by 3 bases, with 14 bases between. The germline V gene encodes CDR1 SNHLY and CDR2 FYNNEI. This CDR3 is 12 amino acids long.

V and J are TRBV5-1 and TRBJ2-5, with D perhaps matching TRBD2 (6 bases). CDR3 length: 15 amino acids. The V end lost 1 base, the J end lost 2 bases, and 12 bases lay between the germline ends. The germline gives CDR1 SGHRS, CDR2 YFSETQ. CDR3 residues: CASSLWAGRQETQYF. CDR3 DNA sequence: TGCGCCAGCAGCTTGTGGGCGGGGAGACAAGAGACCCAGTACTTC.

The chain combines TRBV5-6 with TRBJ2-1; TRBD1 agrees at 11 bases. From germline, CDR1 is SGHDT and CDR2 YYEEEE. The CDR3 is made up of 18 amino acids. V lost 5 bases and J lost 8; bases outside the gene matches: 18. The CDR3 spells CASSSGTGGFMIGHEQFF. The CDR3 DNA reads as TGTGCCAGCAGTTCCGGGACAGGGGGTTTCATGATCGGACATGAGCAGTTCTTC.

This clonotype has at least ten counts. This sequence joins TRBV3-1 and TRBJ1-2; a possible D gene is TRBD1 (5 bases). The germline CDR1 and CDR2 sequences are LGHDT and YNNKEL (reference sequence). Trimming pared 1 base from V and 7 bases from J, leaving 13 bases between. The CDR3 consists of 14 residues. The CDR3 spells CASSQAGTAGGYTF. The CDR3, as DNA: TGTGCCAGCAGCCAAGCCGGGACCGCGGGTGGCTACACCTTC.

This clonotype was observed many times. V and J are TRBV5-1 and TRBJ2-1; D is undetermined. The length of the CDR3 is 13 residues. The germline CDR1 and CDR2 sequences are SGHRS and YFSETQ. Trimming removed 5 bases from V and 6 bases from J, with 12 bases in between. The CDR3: CASSGPWGNEQFF. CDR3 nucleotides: TGCGCCAGCAGTGGACCTTGGGGCAATGAGCAGTTCTTC.

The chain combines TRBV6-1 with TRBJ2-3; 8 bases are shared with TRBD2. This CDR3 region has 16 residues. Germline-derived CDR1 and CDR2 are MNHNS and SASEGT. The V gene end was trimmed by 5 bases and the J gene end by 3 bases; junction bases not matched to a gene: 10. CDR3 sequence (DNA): TGTGCCAGCAGTAGGAGCGGGAGAATGGGTACAGATACGCAGTATTTT. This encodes CASSRSGRMGTDTQYF.

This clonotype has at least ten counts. CDR3 nucleotide sequence: TGTGCCAGCAGGTCCGACAGGAAATGGTATGGCTACACCTTC. Protein: CASRSDRKWYGYTF. This chain connects TRBV9 to TRBJ1-2, with D perhaps TRBD1 (6 bases). V lost 5 bases and J 5 bases, leaving 16 bases between the germline ends. The CDR3 is 14 residues long. Germline lookup yields CDR1 SGDLS and CDR2 YYNGEE.

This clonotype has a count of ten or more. As DNA, the CDR3 is TGTGCCAGCTCACCCCTCATCCGGGGTGTCGGCACAGATACGCAGTATTTT. Translated, it gives CASSPLIRGVGTDTQYF. The J gene is TRBJ2-3, the V gene TRBV18; maybe TRBD2 (5 bases). Per the germline V gene, CDR1 is KGHSH and CDR2 is LQKENI. This CDR3 is built from 17 residues. Trimming cost V 3 bases and J 1 base, with 17 bases left between them.

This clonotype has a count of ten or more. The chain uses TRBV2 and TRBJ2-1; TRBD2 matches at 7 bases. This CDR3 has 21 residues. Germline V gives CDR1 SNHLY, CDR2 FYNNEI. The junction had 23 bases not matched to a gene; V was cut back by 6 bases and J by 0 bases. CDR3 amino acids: CASSSEYPGRERLSSYNEQFF. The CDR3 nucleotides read TGTGCCAGCAGCAGTGAGTATCCGGGGCGGGAGCGCCTGAGCTCCTACAATGAGCAGTTCTTC.

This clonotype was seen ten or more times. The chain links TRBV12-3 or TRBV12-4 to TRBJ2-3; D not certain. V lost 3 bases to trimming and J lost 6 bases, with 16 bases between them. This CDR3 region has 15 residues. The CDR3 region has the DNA TGTGCCAGCAGTTTTCAACGGAGCCCCGGGGATACGCAGTATTTT. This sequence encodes CASSFQRSPGDTQYF.

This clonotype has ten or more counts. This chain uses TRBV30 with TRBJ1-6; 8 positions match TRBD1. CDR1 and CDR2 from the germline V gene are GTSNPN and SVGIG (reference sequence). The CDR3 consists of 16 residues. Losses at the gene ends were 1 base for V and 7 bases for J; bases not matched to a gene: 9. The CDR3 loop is CAWSGLTGGLNSPLHF. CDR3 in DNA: TGTGCCTGGAGTGGCCTAACAGGGGGGCTAAATTCACCCCTCCACTTT.

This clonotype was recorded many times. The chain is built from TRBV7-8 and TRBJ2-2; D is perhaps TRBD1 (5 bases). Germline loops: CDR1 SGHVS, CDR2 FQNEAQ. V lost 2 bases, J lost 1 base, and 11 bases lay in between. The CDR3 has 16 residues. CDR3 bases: TGTGCCAGCAGCTTACAGGGCTCTGGGAACACCGGGGAGCTGTTTTTT. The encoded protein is CASSLQGSGNTGELFF.

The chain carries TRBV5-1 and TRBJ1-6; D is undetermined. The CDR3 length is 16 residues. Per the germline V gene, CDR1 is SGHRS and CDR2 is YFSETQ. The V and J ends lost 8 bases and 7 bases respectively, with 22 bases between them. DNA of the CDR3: TGCGCCAGTTCGAACGGAGCTTCCGATAAGAATTCACCCCTCCACTTT. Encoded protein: CASSNGASDKNSPLHF.

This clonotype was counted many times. The CDR3 nucleotides read TGCGCCAGCAGCCAACGACAGGGGGCCGCGGGAGAGCAGTACTTC. Its protein product is CASSQRQGAAGEQYF. The rearrangement links TRBV5-1 to TRBJ2-7; 10 bases are shared with TRBD1. V shed 4 bases, J shed 7 bases, and the junction held 11 bases outside the gene matches. CDR1 and CDR2 (germline): SGHRS, YFSETQ. The CDR3 loop spans 15 amino acids. Drawing the rest from reference TRBV5-1 and TRBJ2-7, the complete variable domain is KAGVTQTPRYLIKTRGQQVTLSCSPISGHRSVSWYQQTPGQGLQFLFEYFSETQRNKGNFPGRFSGRQFSNSRSEMNVSTLELGDSALYLCASSQRQGAAGEQYFGPGTRLTVT.

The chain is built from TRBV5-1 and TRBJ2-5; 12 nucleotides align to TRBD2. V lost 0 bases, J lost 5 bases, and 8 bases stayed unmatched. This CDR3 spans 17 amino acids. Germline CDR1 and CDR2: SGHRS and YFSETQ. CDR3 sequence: CASSLALTSGRRETQYF. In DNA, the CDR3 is TGCGCCAGCAGCTTGGCCTTAACTAGCGGGAGGCGGGAGACCCAGTACTTC.

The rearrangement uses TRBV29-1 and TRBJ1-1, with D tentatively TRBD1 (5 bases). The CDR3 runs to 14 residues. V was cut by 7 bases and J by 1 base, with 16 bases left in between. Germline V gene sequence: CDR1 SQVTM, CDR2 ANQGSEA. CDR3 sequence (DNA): TGCAGCGCTAGGACACCAGAAACGAACACTGAAGCTTTCTTT. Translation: CSARTPETNTEAFF.

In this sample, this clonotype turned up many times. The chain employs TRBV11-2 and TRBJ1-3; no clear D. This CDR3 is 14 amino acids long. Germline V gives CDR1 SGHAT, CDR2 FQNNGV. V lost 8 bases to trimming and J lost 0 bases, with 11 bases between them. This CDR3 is CASGEGSSGNTIYF. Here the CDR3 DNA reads TGTGCCAGCGGTGAGGGCAGCTCTGGAAACACCATATATTTT. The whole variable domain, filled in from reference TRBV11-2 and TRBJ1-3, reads EAGVAQSPRYKIIEKRQSVAFWCNPISGHATLYWYQQILGQGPKLLIQFQNNGVVDDSQLPKDRFSAERLKGVDSTLKIQPAKLEDSAVYLCASGEGSSGNTIYFGEGSWLTVV.

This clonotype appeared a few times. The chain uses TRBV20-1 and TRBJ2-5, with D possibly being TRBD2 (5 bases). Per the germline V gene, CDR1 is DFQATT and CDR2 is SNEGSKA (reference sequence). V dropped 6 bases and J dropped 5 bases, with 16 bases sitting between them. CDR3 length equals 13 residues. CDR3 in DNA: TGCAGTGCCAACCCATCCGGACTGGAGACCCAGTACTTC. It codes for CSANPSGLETQYF.

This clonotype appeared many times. The CDR3 sequence: CSARGRTLHYEQYF. CDR3 coding DNA: TGCAGTGCTAGAGGGCGGACTCTGCACTACGAGCAGTACTTC. The chain recombines TRBV20-1 with TRBJ2-7; D is perhaps TRBD2 (5 bases). CDR1 and CDR2 from the germline V gene are DFQATT and SNEGSKA (reference sequence). This CDR3 is 14 amino acids long. V shed 1 base and J shed 3 bases, with 13 bases lying between them.

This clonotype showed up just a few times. CDR3 region: CASSLDLSRGLGGELFF. The CDR3 DNA reads as TGTGCCAGCAGCTTAGATCTATCCAGGGGACTTGGCGGGGAGCTGTTTTTT. This chain connects TRBV11-3 to TRBJ2-2, with D possibly being TRBD1 or TRBD2 (6 bases each). This CDR3 has 17 amino acids. CDR1 is SGHNT and CDR2 is YENEEA in the germline V gene. Trimming stripped 0 bases from V and 7 bases from J, with 18 bases between.